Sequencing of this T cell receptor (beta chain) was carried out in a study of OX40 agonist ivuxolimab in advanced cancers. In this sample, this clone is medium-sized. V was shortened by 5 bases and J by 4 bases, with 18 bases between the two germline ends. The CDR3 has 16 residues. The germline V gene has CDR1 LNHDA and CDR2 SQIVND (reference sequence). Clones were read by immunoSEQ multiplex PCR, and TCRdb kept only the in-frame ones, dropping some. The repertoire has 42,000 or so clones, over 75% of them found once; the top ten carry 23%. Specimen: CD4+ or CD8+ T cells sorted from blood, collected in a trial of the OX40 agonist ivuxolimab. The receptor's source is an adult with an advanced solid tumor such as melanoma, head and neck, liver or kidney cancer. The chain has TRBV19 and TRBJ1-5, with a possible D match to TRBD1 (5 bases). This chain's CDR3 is CASSPLTDPGNQPQHF. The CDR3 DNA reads TGTGCCAGTAGTCCCCTGACAGACCCAGGGAATCAGCCCCAGCATTTT.